The entry that follows covers one TCR beta chain sequence. TCRdb used MiXCR to reprocess the 5' RACE reads, holding one entry per CDR3 protein. The sample lists 100,000 or so distinct CDR3 sequences, 15% to 20% occurring once. This specimen belongs to a study of T cells of healthy individuals. The germline gives CDR1 DFQATT, CDR2 SNEGSKA (reference sequence). The CDR3 has 13 amino acids. Between the trimmed V and J ends, which lost 5 bases and 3 bases, there was a span of 11 bases. This chain connects TRBV20-1 to TRBJ1-5; possible D gene TRBD1, 6 bases. The receptor's source is a human donor in good health. The DNA of the CDR3 is TGCAGTGCTCTCTACAGGGCCAATCAGCCCCAGCATTTT. This codes for CSALYRANQPQHF.